This T cell receptor beta chain was retrieved from a study of blood T cell repertoires in COVID-19. Study-level information: Material from acute and convalescent COVID-19 was sourced from the United States, Italy and Spain. PBMCs, B-cell-depleted T cells, or T cells provided the cDNA or gDNA that made up the material.

The V gene lost 5 bases and the J gene lost 5 bases, with 12 bases spanning the gap. The CDR3 loop spans 13 amino acids. As handled by the study authors: How many nucleated cells were present was estimated from reference gene primer amplification. Clones were sequenced by immunoSEQ multiplex PCR, and TCRdb holds only the in-frame ones, with some missing. The DNA gave D and trimming, while V, J and clone size come from that table. The table has under 350,000 clones, around 88% seen once. Sequencing was performed on peripheral blood. The chain has TRBV12-3 or TRBV12-4 and TRBJ1-1, with D possibly matching TRBD1 (5 bases). The clonotype was recovered from a man aged 40-50 years with acute or convalescent COVID-19. CDR3 coding DNA: TGTGCCAGCAGTCTCACAGCAGGGACTGAAGCTTTCTTT. Translated: CASSLTAGTEAFF.